The source of this TCR beta chain is a study of T-cell reconstitution after alpha-beta-depleted transplantation in children. Unique molecular identifiers were built into the TCRbeta library. TCRdb reanalysed the PCR reads using MiXCR and keeps one entry per CDR3 protein. Here the sample spans about 120,000 distinct CDR3 sequences, roughly 23% being singletons. The clonotype comes from a male patient between 2 and 15 years old who had a stem cell transplant for chronic granulomatous disease, so the T cells may come from the graft donor. The starting material was PBMCs, mostly from graft donor cells, obtained 180 days after TCRalphabeta/CD19-depleted stem cell transplant.

The CDR3 nucleotides read TGCAGCGTTATAACAGGGATGGGGGAGACCCAGTACTTC. Translated, it gives CSVITGMGETQYF. The genes are TRBV29-1 and TRBJ2-5; D possibly corresponds to TRBD1 (6 bases). V lost 5 bases and J 5 bases, leaving 15 bases between the germline ends. The CDR3 is made up of 13 amino acids. Germline loops: CDR1 SQVTM, CDR2 ANQGSEA.